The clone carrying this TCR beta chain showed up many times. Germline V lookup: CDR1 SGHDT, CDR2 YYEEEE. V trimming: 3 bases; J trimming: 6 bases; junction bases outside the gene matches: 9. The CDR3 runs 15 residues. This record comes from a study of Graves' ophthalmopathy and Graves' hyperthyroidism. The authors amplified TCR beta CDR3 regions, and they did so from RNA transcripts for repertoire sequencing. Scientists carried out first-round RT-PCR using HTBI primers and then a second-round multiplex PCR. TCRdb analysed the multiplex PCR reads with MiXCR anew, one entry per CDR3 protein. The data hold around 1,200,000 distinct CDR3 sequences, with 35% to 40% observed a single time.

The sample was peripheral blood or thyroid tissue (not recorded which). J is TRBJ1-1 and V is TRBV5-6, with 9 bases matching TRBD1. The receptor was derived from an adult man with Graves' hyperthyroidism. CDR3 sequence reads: CASSYVGQGVPEAFF. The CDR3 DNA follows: TGTGCCAGCAGCTACGTGGGACAGGGTGTCCCTGAAGCTTTCTTT. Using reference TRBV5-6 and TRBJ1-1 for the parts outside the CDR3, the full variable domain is DAGVTQSPTHLIKTRGQQVTLRCSPKSGHDTVSWYQQALGQGPQFIFQYYEEEERQRGNFPDRFSGHQFPNYSSELNVNALLLGDSALYLCASSYVGQGVPEAFFGQGTRLTVV.